The table lists the clone carrying this T cell receptor (beta chain) with many counts. The data were obtained in a study of T-cell reconstitution after alpha-beta-depleted transplantation in children. The authors prepared the TCRbeta library with unique molecular identifiers. Each CDR3 protein gets one entry after TCRdb re-called the PCR reads with MiXCR. The table lists around 200,000 distinct CDR3 sequences, over 5.5% of them singletons. The V gene lost 10 bases and the J gene lost 3 bases, with 10 bases spanning the gap. The CDR3 is 12 residues long. Looked up from germline, CDR1 is ENHRY and CDR2 is SYGVKD.

The origin of this receptor is a human donor who donated a stem cell graft to a child with Wiskott-Aldrich syndrome. The sample was PBMCs from the stem cell graft donor, taken from the stem cell graft. The chain links TRBV10-3 to TRBJ1-5; maybe TRBD1 (6 bases). In nucleotides, the CDR3 is TGTGCCAGTGGACAGTTCAATCAGCCCCAGCATTTT. It codes for CASGQFNQPQHF.